The present T cell receptor (beta chain) was sequenced within a study of cytomegalovirus exposure and HLA in healthy donors. This CDR3 spans 16 amino acids. Unmatched junction bases numbered 4, after V lost 4 bases and J lost 2 bases. Per the germline V gene, CDR1 is SNHLY and CDR2 is FYNNEI. Profiled with immunoSEQ multiplex PCR; TCRdb holds only in-frame clones, not every one. Of about 66,000 clones listed, 95% to 98% are singletons. Broader study findings: Investigators reported over 150 TCR beta chains as tied to cytomegalovirus. Both high specificity and high sensitivity reportedly marked the classifier's diagnosis of cytomegalovirus status.

A note on this clone: The antigen remains undetermined.

The chain employs TRBV2 and TRBJ2-2; 10 bases fit TRBD1. This clonotype was obtained from a woman aged 18-29 years in good health and CMV-seropositive. The sequenced material came from PBMCs. The CDR3, as DNA: TGTGCCAGCAGTGCAGGGACAGGGGTAAACACCGGGGAGCTGTTTTTT. Translation: CASSAGTGVNTGELFF.